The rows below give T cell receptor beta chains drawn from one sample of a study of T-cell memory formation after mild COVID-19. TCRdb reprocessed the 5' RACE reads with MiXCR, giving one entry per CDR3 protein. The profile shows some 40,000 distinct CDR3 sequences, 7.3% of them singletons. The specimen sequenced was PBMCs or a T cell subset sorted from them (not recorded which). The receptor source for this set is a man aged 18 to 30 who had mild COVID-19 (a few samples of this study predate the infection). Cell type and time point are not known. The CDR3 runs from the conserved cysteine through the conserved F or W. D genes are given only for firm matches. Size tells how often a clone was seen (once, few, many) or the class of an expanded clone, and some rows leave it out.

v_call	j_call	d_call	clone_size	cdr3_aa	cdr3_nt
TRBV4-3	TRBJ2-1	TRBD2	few	CASSQGVLAGGDEQFF	TGCGCCAGCAGCCAAGGGGTACTAGCGGGGGGCGATGAGCAGTTCTTC
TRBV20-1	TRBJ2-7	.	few	CSAGYEQYF	TGCAGTGCTGGTTACGAGCAGTACTTC
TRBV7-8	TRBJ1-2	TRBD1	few	CASSLGQTNYGYTF	TGTGCCAGCAGCTTGGGACAGACTAACTATGGCTACACCTTC
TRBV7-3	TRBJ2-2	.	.	CASSPQRVGHGELFF	TGTGCCAGCAGCCCACAGCGGGTGGGGCACGGGGAGCTGTTTTTT
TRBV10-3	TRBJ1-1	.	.	CAISAMGYTEAFF	TGTGCCATCAGTGCAATGGGGTACACTGAAGCTTTCTTT
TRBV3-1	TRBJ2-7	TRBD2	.	CASTTRGGYEQYF	TGTGCCAGCACCACGCGGGGGGGGTACGAGCAGTACTTC
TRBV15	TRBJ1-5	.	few	CATSRITGSNQPQHF	TGTGCCACCAGCAGAATTACGGGTAGCAATCAGCCCCAGCATTTT
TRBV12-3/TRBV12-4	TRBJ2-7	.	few	CASSFGQQSYEQYF	TGTGCCAGCAGTTTCGGGCAGCAGAGCTACGAGCAGTACTTC
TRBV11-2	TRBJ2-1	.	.	CASSKEGLLREFF	TGTGCCAGCAGCAAAGAGGGACTTTTGAGGGAGTTCTTC
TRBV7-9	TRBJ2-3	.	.	CASSLELTQYF	TGTGCCAGCAGCTTAGAGCTTACGCAGTATTTT
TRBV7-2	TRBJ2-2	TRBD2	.	CASSQYGGTNTGELFF	TGTGCCAGCAGTCAATACGGGGGGACTAACACCGGGGAGCTGTTTTTT
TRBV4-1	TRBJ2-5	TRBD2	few	CASSQDPSGDQETQYF	TGCGCCAGCAGCCAAGATCCTAGCGGGGACCAAGAGACCCAGTACTTC
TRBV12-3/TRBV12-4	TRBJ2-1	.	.	CASSFWDEQFF	TGTGCCAGCAGTTTTTGGGATGAGCAGTTCTTC
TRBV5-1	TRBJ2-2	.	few	CASSLVPVNTGELFF	TGCGCCAGCAGCTTGGTCCCAGTAAACACCGGGGAGCTGTTTTTT
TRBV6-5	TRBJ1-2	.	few	CASRIRDGGYTF	TGTGCCAGCAGAATCAGGGACGGTGGCTACACCTTC
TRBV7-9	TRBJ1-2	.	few	CASSPGAGSYGYTF	TGTGCCAGCAGCCCAGGAGCAGGGTCCTATGGCTACACCTTC
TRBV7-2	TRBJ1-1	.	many	CASSRGANTEAFF	TGTGCCAGCAGCCGAGGGGCGAACACTGAAGCTTTCTTT
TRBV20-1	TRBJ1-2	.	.	CSASGPGGNYGYTF	TGCAGTGCTAGTGGACCCGGGGGTAACTATGGCTACACCTTC
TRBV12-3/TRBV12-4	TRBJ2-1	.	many	CASSSGLGPEQFF	TGTGCCAGCAGTTCCGGACTTGGTCCTGAGCAGTTCTTC
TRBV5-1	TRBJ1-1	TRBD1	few	CASSTGVGWSDAFF	TGCGCCAGCAGTACAGGGGTTGGGTGGTCGGACGCTTTCTTT
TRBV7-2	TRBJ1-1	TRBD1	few	CASSPRPYRGRKGMNTEAFF	TGTGCCAGCAGCCCAAGGCCTTACAGGGGACGGAAGGGGATGAACACTGAAGCTTTCTTT
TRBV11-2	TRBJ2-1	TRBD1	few	CASSLRTGGNEQFF	TGTGCCAGCAGCCTCCGGACAGGGGGCAATGAGCAGTTCTTC
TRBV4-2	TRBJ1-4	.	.	CASSQDGRLNEKLFF	TGTGCCAGCAGCCAAGACGGCAGGCTGAATGAAAAACTGTTTTTT
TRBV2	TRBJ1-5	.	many	CASRPGGSNQPQHF	TGTGCCAGCAGGCCCGGAGGTAGCAATCAGCCCCAGCATTTT
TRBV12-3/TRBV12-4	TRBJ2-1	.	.	CASSLTEANEQFF	TGTGCCAGCAGTTTAACAGAAGCCAATGAGCAGTTCTTC
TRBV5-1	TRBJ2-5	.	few	CASSHNSQETQYF	TGCGCCAGCAGCCACAACAGTCAAGAGACCCAGTACTTC
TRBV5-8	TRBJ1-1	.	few	CASIYLGFGTEAFF	TGTGCCAGCATATATCTGGGATTCGGCACTGAAGCTTTCTTT
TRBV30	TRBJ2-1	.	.	CAWEPWTSYNEQFF	TGTGCCTGGGAACCCTGGACCTCCTACAATGAGCAGTTCTTC
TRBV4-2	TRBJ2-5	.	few	CASSRGGGLLETQYF	TGTGCCAGCAGCCGGGGCGGGGGCCTTTTAGAGACCCAGTACTTC
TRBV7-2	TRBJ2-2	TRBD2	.	CASSLASSGIGELFF	TGTGCCAGCAGCTTAGCGTCTAGCGGGATAGGGGAGCTGTTTTTT
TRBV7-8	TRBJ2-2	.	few	CASSSGVRVTGELFF	TGTGCCAGCAGCTCAGGGGTCCGGGTCACCGGGGAGCTGTTTTTT
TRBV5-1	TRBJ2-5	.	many	CASSLISGGAGTQYF	TGCGCCAGCAGCTTGATAAGTGGCGGGGCGGGGACCCAGTACTTC
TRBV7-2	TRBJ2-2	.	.	CASSLGPQTGELFF	TGTGCCAGCAGCTTAGGCCCCCAAACCGGGGAGCTGTTTTTT
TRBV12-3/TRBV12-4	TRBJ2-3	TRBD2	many	CASALGGGTDTQYF	TGTGCCAGCGCTCTCGGGGGGGGGACAGATACGCAGTATTTT
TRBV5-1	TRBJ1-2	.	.	CASSTQGGGYGYTF	TGCGCCAGCAGCACGCAGGGAGGAGGGTATGGCTACACCTTC
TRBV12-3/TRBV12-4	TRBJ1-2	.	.	CASRPGDLNFGYGYTF	TGTGCCAGCAGACCTGGGGATCTCAACTTCGGCTATGGCTACACCTTC
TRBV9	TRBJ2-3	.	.	CASSPREGTTDTQYF	TGTGCCAGCAGCCCCCGAGAGGGGACCACAGATACGCAGTATTTT
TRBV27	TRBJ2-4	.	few	CASSFSGVENIQYF	TGTGCCAGCAGTTTCTCAGGGGTGGAAAACATTCAGTACTTC
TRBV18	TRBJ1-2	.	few	CASSPGQWGFTF	TGTGCCAGCTCACCCGGACAGTGGGGTTTCACCTTC
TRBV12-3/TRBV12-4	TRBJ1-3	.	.	CASSLDKVGLNTIYF	TGTGCCAGCAGTTTAGATAAAGTCGGTCTAAACACCATATATTTT
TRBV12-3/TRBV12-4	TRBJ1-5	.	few	CASSFATNQPQHF	TGTGCCAGCAGTTTTGCGACGAATCAGCCCCAGCATTTT
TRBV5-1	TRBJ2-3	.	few	CASSEDRNTDTQYF	TGCGCCAGCAGCGAAGACAGAAACACAGATACGCAGTATTTT
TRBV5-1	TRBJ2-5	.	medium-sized	CASSLRGEETQYF	TGCGCCAGCAGCTTGAGAGGGGAAGAGACCCAGTACTTC